The clone carrying this T cell receptor beta chain was counted ten times or more. Its antigen is still unknown. Sorting was used to obtain naive CD8 T cells (CD8+CD4-CCR7+CD45RA+). The data derive from a study of molecular identifiers for immune sequencing clone quantification. Overall study findings and caveats: Sizes of highly expanded clones could be underestimated through identical TCRs sharing a barcode. Jurkat TCR RNA spiked in from one cell reportedly remained identifiable amid about a million naive cells.

MiXCR, applied by TCRdb to the PCR reads, yields one record per CDR3 protein. The sample lists about 640,000 distinct CDR3 sequences, just under 20% occurring once. J gave up 2 bases and V 5 bases, and 3 bases lay outside the gene matches. The germline V gene has CDR1 MDHEN and CDR2 SYDVKM. CDR3 length: 15 amino acids. The sample consisted of naive CD8+ T cells from blood, with Jurkat cell RNA spiked in. Specified subset: FACS-sorted CD8+CD4-CCR7+CD45RA+ naive T cells. V and J are TRBV28 and TRBJ2-5, with TRBD2 identical over 12 bases. The sequence came from a human donor in good health. Some libraries in this study had Jurkat cell RNA spiked in. This CDR3 reads CASSPTSGSQETQYF. The CDR3 DNA is TGTGCCAGCAGTCCGACTAGCGGGAGTCAAGAGACCCAGTACTTC.